This TCR beta chain was observed in a study of T cell repertoires in ileal Crohn's disease. Findings and caveats of the study: Every patient over 26.8% clonality showed endoscopic recurrence. Active smokers at surgery had more clonal expansions than non-smokers.

Measured with immunoSEQ multiplex PCR; TCRdb has only the in-frame clones, and not every one. This repertoire shows approximately 30,000 clones, roughly 77% found once; its top ten account for under 20%. Eligibility required adulthood, ileal or ileocolonic Crohn's disease and indicated ileocolonic resection. This CDR3 is 15 amino acids long. Trimming took off 2 bases at V and 0 bases at J, with 11 bases between the two ends. CDR1 and CDR2 (germline): MNHNS, SASEGT. With respect to this clone: Its antigen is still unknown.

The rearrangement joins TRBV6-1 to TRBJ2-7; D may be TRBD2 (6 bases). This clonotype was sampled from an adult with Crohn's disease. The sequenced sample was ileal tissue. DNA for the CDR3: TGTGCCAGCAGTGAAATTGCGGGGAGCTCCTACGAGCAGTACTTC. Translation gives CASSEIAGSSYEQYF.